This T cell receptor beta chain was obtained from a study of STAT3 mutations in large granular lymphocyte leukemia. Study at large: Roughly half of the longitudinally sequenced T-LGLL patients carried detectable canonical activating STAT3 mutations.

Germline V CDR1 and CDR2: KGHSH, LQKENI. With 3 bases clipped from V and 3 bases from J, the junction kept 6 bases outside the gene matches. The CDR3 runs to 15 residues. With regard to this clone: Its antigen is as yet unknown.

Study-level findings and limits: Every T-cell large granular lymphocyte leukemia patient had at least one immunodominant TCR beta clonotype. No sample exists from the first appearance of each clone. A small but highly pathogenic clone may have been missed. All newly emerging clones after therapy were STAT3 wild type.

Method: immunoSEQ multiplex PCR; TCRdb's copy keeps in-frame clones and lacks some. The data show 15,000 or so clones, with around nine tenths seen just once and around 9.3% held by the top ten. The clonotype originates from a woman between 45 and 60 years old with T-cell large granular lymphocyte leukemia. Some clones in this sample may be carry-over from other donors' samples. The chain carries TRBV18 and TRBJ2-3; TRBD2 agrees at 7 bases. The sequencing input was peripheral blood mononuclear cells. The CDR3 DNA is TGTGCCAGCTCACCGACTAGCCGATTAACAGATACGCAGTATTTT. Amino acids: CASSPTSRLTDTQYF. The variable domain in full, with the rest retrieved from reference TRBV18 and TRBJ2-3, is NAGVMQNPRHLVRRRGQEARLRCSPMKGHSHVYWYRQLPEEGLKFMVYLQKENIIDESGMPKERFSAEFPKEGPSILRIQQVVRGDSAAYFCASSPTSRLTDTQYFGPGTRLTVL.